Described below is a single T cell receptor beta chain sequence and its context. Its antigen is still unknown. One junction end does not reproduce the germline sequence, and a read error may be involved. The record originates from a study of graft-versus-host responses after intestinal transplantation. The overall study: Every recipient had anti-thymocyte globulin induction and 2 to 4 years of tacrolimus plus steroids.

General study points: Subjects displaying graft-donor T cell macrochimerism possessed elevated graft-versus-host to host-versus-graft clonal ratios inside allografts.

TCRdb keeps only in-frame clones here, not all; method: immunoSEQ multiplex PCR. The sample lists more than 15,000 clones, roughly 86% occurring once. This CDR3 region has 15 residues. Germline V gene lookup returns CDR1 SGDLS and CDR2 YYNGEE. The starting material was bone marrow, obtained 120 to 130 days after transplant. The J gene is TRBJ2-5, the V gene TRBV9; D gene unclear. This TCR was recovered from a human patient who received an intestinal transplant, so some T cells may come from the graft donor. The CDR3 is CASSLGSGNQGTQYF. The CDR3 bases are TGTGCCAGCAGCTTGGGGTCGGGCAACCAAGGGACCCAGTACTTC. The whole variable domain, remainder taken from reference TRBV9 and TRBJ2-5, is DSGVTQTPKHLITATGQRVTLRCSPRSGDLSVYWYQQSLDQGLQFLIQYYNGEERAKGNILERFSAQQFPDLHSELNLSSLELGDSALYFCASSLGSGNQGTQYFGPGTRLLVL.